This paragraph covers one T cell receptor beta chain sequence. The entry originates in a study of lymphopenia after photon versus proton radiotherapy. Here immunoSEQ multiplex PCR was the method, and the copy in TCRdb shows in-frame clones only, minus some. This sample has tens of thousands of clones, with 86% found just once. J lost 11 bases, V lost 1 base, and 15 bases had no gene match. The germline CDR1 and CDR2 sequences are SGDLS and YYNGEE. The CDR3 sequence is 16 residues long. Here the sequenced sample was peripheral blood, taken from a patient treated with proton-based radiotherapy. The chain couples TRBV9 to TRBJ1-1, with TRBD1 matching 9 bases. This clonotype originated in a woman in her 70s with pancreatic cancer. Some clones in this sample may be carry-over from other donors' samples. Here the CDR3 reads CASSVYEGQGLSDAFF. The DNA of the CDR3 is TGTGCCAGCAGCGTATACGAGGGACAGGGCCTCTCCGATGCTTTCTTT.